These T cell receptor beta chains were read from a single sample in a study of OX40 agonist ivuxolimab in advanced cancers. Sequencing was performed with immunoSEQ multiplex PCR; in TCRdb, only in-frame clones are kept and a portion is missing. The data hold some 78,000 clones, with 70% to 90% observed a single time. The sequencing used CD4+ or CD8+ T cells sorted from blood, collected in a trial of the OX40 agonist ivuxolimab. These receptors originate from an adult with an advanced solid tumor such as melanoma, head and neck, liver or kidney cancer. Both conserved end residues are part of each CDR3. The D gene is left open where the match is weak. Size values are once, few and many counts, or a class for expanded clones, and some rows have none.

>TRBV4-1|TRBJ2-1|.|TRBD1
CASSQGWTGNNEQFF
TGCGCCAGCAGCCAAGGATGGACAGGGAACAATGAGCAGTTCTTC
>TRBV11-2|TRBJ1-1|.|TRBD1
CASSPLRQGYTEAFF
TGTGCCAGCAGCCCGCTCCGACAGGGGTACACTGAAGCTTTCTTT
>TRBV19|TRBJ1-6|.|.
CASSIAKGSSYNSPLHF
TGTGCCAGTAGTATAGCAAAGGGGAGCTCCTATAATTCACCCCTCCACTTT
>TRBV4-2|TRBJ2-5|.|TRBD2
CASSQQGSGGAKETQYF
TGTGCCAGCAGCCAACAGGGTAGCGGGGGGGCCAAAGAGACCCAGTACTTC
>TRBV11-3|TRBJ1-2|.|TRBD1
CASSLDPDRRGGYTF
TGTGCCAGCAGCTTGGATCCGGACAGGCGTGGGGGCTACACCTTC
>TRBV6-5|TRBJ1-3|.|.
CASSYSSGRAGNTIYF
TGTGCCAGCAGTTACTCTTCAGGGAGGGCGGGAAACACCATATATTTT
>TRBV14|TRBJ1-1|.|.
CASSQVRQGEAFF
TGTGCCAGCAGCCAAGTAAGGCAGGGTGAAGCTTTCTTT
>TRBV11-3|TRBJ2-2|.|.
CASSLAGQFTGELFF
TGTGCCAGCAGCTTAGCTGGTCAATTCACCGGGGAGCTGTTTTTT
>TRBV18|TRBJ2-7|.|.
CASSRATYEQYF
TGTGCCAGCTCACGGGCGACCTACGAGCAGTACTTC
>TRBV27|TRBJ1-1|.|TRBD1
CASSSLEGAGAFF
TGTGCCAGCAGTTCGTTGGAGGGGGCAGGGGCTTTCTTT
>TRBV11-3|TRBJ1-1|.|.
CASSLDPGTEAFF
TGTGCCAGCAGCTTAGATCCGGGAACTGAAGCTTTCTTT
>TRBV19|TRBJ2-7|.|TRBD1
CASFRQGYEQYF
TGTGCCAGTTTTAGACAGGGGTACGAGCAGTACTTC
>TRBV5-6|TRBJ1-1|.|.
CASSLPGVNTEAFF
TGTGCCAGCAGCTTGCCAGGGGTTAACACTGAAGCTTTCTTT
>TRBV5-1|TRBJ1-1|.|.
CASSSNGNTEAFF
TGCGCCAGCAGCTCGAACGGGAACACTGAAGCTTTCTTT
>TRBV9|TRBJ2-1|.|TRBD2
CASSVLGGSYNEQFF
TGTGCCAGCAGCGTACTGGGAGGGTCCTACAATGAGCAGTTCTTC
>TRBV28|TRBJ1-6|.|.
CASSFSAGFNSPLHF
TGTGCCAGCAGTTTTTCGGCAGGGTTTAATTCACCCCTCCACTTT
>TRBV19|TRBJ2-7|once|TRBD1
CASGKIGQGEYEQYF
TGTGCCAGTGGTAAGATAGGACAGGGCGAGTACGAGCAGTACTTC
>TRBV7-9|TRBJ1-5|.|.
CASQTDSNQPQHF
TGTGCCAGCCAAACAGACTCCAATCAGCCCCAGCATTTT
>TRBV4-2|TRBJ2-3|.|TRBD2
CASSPGTIKTDTQYF
TGTGCCAGCAGCCCCGGGACTATCAAAACAGATACGCAGTATTTT
>TRBV6-5|TRBJ1-1|.|.
CASTYGGVPNTEAFF
TGTGCCAGCACCTACGGAGGGGTTCCGAACACTGAAGCTTTCTTT
>TRBV10-3|TRBJ2-1|.|TRBD2
CAISGGGNEQFF
TGTGCCATCAGTGGGGGGGGCAATGAGCAGTTCTTC
>TRBV4-1|TRBJ2-7|.|TRBD1
CASSHPGQSTSYEQYF
TGCGCCAGCAGCCACCCGGGACAGTCGACCTCCTACGAGCAGTACTTC
>TRBV5-1|TRBJ2-3|.|.
CASSSDGGGTDTQYF
TGCGCCAGCAGCTCGGACGGCGGTGGCACAGATACGCAGTATTTT
>TRBV5-6|TRBJ2-7|.|.
CASSLGGNSYEQYF
TGTGCCAGCAGCTTGGGCGGGAACTCCTACGAGCAGTACTTC